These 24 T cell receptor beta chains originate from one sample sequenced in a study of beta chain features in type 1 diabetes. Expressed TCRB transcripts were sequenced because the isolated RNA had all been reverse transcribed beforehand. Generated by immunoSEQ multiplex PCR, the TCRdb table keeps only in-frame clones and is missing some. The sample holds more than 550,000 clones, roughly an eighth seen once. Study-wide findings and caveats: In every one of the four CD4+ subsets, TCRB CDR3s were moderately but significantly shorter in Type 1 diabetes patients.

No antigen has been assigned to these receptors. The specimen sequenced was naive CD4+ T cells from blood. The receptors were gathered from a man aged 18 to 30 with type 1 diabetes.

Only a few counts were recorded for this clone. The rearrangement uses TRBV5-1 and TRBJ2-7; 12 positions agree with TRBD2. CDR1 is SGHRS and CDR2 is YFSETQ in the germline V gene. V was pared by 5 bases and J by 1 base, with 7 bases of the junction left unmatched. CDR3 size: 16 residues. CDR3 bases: TGCGCCAGCAGATTGAGGACTAGCGGGACTTCCTACGAGCAGTACTTC. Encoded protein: CASRLRTSGTSYEQYF.

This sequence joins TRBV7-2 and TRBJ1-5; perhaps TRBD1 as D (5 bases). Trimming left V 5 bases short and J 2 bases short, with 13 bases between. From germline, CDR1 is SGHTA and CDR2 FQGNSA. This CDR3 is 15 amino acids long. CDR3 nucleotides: TGTGCCAGCAGCGCCCGTGGGGCGGGCAATCAGCCCCAGCATTTT. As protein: CASSARGAGNQPQHF. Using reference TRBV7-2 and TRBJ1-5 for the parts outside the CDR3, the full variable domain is GAGVSQSPSNKVTEKGKDVELRCDPISGHTALYWYRQSLGQGLEFLIYFQGNSAPDKSGLPSDRFSAERTGGSVSTLTIQRTQQEDSAVYLCASSARGAGNQPQHFGDGTRLSIL.

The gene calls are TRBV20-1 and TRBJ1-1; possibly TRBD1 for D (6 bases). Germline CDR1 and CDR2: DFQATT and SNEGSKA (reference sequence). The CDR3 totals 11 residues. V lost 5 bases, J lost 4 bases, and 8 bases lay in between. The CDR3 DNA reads TGCAGTGCTGACAGGTTCACTGAAGCTTTCTTT. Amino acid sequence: CSADRFTEAFF.

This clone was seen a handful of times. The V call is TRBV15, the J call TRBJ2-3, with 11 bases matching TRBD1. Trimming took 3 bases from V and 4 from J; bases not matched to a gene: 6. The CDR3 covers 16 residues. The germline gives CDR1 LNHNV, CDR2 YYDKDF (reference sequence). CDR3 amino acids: CATSRTGQGGPDTQYF. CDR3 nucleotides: TGTGCCACCAGCAGGACGGGACAGGGGGGCCCAGATACGCAGTATTTT.

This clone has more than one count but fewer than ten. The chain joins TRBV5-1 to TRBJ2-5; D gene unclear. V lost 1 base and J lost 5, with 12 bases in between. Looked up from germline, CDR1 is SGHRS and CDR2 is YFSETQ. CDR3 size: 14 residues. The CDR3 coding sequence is TGCGCCAGCAGCTTGACACAAGTGAGGGAGACCCAGTACTTC. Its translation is CASSLTQVRETQYF.

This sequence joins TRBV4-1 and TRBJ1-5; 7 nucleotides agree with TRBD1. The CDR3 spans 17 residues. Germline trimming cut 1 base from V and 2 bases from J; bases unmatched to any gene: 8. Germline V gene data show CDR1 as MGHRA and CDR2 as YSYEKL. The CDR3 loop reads CASSQVTRGRGNQPQHF. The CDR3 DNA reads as TGCGCCAGCAGCCAAGTTACTAGGGGGCGCGGCAATCAGCCCCAGCATTTT.

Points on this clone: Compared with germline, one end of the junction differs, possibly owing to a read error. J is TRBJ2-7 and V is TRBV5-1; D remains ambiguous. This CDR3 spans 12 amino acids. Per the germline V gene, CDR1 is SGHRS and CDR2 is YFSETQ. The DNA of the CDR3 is TGCGCCAGCAGCTTTCCCGGTTTGGATTTTATCTTC. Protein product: CASSFPGLDFIF.

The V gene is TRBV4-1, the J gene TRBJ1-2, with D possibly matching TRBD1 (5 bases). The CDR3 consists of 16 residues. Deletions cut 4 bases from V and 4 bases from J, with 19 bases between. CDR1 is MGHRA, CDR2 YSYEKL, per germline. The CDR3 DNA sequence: TGCGCCAGCAGCCGGGAGGGCGGAGGGGCCGGCTATGGCTACACCTTC. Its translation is CASSREGGGAGYGYTF.

CDR3 bases: TGTGCCAGCAGCGTGCTCGGGCCAGGCGGCAGAGAGCAGTACTTC. It is translated as CASSVLGPGGREQYF. This chain connects TRBV9 to TRBJ2-7; D unresolved. The CDR3 has 15 amino acids. Germline V lookup: CDR1 SGDLS, CDR2 YYNGEE. Trimming left V 2 bases short and J 7 bases short, with 19 bases between.

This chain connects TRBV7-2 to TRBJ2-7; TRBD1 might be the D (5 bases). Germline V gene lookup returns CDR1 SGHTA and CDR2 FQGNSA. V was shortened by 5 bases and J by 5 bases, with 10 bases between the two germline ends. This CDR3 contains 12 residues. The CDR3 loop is CASSLTAHEQYF. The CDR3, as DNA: TGTGCCAGCAGCCTGACAGCCCACGAGCAGTACTTC.

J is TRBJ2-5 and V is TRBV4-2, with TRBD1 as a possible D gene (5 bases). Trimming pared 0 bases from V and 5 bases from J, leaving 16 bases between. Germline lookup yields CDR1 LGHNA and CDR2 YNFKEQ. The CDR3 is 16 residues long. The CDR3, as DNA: TGTGCCAGCAGCCAAGATTACCAGGGTAGTTTGGAGACCCAGTACTTC. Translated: CASSQDYQGSLETQYF.

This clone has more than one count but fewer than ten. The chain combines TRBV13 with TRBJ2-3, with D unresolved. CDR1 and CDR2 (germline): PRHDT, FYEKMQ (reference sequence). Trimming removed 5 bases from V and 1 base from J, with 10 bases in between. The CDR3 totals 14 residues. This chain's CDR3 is CASSPGSGTDTQYF. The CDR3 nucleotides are TGTGCCAGCAGCCCCGGGTCTGGCACAGATACGCAGTATTTT.

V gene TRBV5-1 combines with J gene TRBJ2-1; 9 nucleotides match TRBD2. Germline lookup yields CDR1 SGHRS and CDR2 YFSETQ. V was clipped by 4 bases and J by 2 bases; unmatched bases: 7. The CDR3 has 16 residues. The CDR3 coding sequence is TGCGCCAGCAGCCCGTGGGCGGGAGGGGCCTACAATGAGCAGTTCTTC. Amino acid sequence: CASSPWAGGAYNEQFF.

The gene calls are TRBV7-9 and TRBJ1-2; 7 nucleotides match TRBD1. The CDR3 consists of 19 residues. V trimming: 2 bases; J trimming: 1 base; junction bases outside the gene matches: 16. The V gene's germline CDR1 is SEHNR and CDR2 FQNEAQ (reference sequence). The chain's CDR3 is CASSLYQLTGSPSNYGYTF. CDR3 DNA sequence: TGTGCCAGCAGCTTATACCAACTGACAGGGAGTCCCAGTAACTATGGCTACACCTTC. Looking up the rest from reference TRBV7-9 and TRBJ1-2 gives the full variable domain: DTGVSQNPRHKITKRGQNVTFRCDPISEHNRLYWYRQTLGQGPEFLTYFQNEAQLEKSRLLSDRFSAERPKGSFSTLEIQRTEQGDSAMYLCASSLYQLTGSPSNYGYTFGSGTRLTVV.

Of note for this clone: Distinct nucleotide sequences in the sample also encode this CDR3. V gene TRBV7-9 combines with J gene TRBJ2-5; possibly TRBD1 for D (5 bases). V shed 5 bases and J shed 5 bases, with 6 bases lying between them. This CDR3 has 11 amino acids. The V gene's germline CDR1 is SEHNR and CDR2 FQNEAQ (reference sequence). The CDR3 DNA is TGTGCCAGCAGCCCAGGGGAGACCCAGTACTTC. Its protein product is CASSPGETQYF.

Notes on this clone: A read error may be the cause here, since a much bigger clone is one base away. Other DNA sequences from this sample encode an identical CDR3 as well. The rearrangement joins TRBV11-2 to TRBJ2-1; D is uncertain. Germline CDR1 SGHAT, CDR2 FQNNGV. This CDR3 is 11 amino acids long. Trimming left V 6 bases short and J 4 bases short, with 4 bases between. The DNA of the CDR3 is TGTGCCAGCAGTTTTTACAATGAGCAGTTCTTC. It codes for CASSFYNEQFF.

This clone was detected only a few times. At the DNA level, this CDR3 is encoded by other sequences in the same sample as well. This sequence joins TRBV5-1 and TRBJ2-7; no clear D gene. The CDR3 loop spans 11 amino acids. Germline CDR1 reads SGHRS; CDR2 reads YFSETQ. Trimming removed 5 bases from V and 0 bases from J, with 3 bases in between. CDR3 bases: TGCGCCAGCAGTTCCTCCTACGAGCAGTACTTC. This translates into CASSSSYEQYF.

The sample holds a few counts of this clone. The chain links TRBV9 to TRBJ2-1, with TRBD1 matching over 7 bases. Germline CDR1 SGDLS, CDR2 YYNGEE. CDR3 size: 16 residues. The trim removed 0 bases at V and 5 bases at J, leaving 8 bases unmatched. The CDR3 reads CASSVAKGAHNNEQFF. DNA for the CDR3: TGTGCCAGCAGCGTAGCTAAGGGGGCCCACAACAATGAGCAGTTCTTC.

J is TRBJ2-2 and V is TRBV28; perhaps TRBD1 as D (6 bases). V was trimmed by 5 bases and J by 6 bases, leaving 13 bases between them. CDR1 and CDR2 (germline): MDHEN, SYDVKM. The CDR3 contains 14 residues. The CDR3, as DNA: TGTGCCAGCAGTGGATGGGGGCCGCCCGGGGAGCTGTTTTTT. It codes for CASSGWGPPGELFF.

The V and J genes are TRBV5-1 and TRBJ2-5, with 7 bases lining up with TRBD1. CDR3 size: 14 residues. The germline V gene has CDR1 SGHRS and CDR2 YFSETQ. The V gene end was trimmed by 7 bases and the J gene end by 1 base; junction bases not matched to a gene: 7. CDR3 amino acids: CASDTGVGQETQYF. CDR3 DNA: TGCGCCAGCGACACAGGGGTTGGCCAAGAGACCCAGTACTTC.

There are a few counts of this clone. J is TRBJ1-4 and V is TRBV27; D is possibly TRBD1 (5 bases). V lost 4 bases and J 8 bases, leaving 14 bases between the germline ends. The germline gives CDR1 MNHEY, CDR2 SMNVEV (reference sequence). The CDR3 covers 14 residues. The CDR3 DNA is TGTGCCAGCAGTTGGACACACGATGGGGAAAAACTGTTTTTT. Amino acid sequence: CASSWTHDGEKLFF.

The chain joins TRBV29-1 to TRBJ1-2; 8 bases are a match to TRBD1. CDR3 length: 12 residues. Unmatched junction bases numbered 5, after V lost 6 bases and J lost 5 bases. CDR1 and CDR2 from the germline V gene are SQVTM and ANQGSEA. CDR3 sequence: CSVDRGWYGYTF. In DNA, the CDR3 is TGCAGCGTCGACAGGGGTTGGTATGGCTACACCTTC.

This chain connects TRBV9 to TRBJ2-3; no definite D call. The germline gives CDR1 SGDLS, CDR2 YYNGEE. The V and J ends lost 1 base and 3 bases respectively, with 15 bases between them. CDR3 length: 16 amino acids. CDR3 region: CASSVYGGLRTDTQYF. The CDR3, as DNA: TGTGCCAGCAGCGTATACGGCGGTCTACGGACAGATACGCAGTATTTT. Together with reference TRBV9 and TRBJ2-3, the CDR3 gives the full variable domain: DSGVTQTPKHLITATGQRVTLRCSPRSGDLSVYWYQQSLDQGLQFLIQYYNGEERAKGNILERFSAQQFPDLHSELNLSSLELGDSALYFCASSVYGGLRTDTQYFGPGTRLTVL.

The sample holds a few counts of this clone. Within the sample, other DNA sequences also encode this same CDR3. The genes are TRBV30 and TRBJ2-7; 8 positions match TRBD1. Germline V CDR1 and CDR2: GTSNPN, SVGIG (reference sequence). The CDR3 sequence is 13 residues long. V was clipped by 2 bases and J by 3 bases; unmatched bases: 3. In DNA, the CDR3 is TGTGCCTGGAGTAGACAGGGGATCTACGAGCAGTACTTC. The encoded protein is CAWSRQGIYEQYF.